The 2 T cell receptor beta chains below were found in one sample sequenced in a study of T cells in Graves' hyperthyroidism and ophthalmopathy. RNA transcripts provided the source from which TCR beta CDR3 regions were amplified. Primed by the HTBI set, a first-round RT-PCR was run on the TCR CDR3. TCRdb recomputed calls from the multiplex PCR reads with MiXCR, one row per CDR3 protein. The sample carries approximately 410,000 distinct CDR3 sequences, about 13% recorded once. The sample comprised blood. The receptor set was obtained from a woman between 18 and 29 years old with Graves' hyperthyroidism.

This clonotype was seen only a few times. The V gene is TRBV6-5, the J gene TRBJ2-1; 7 bases are shared with TRBD1. The CDR3 consists of 15 residues. Germline lookup yields CDR1 MNHEY and CDR2 SVGAGI. The ends lost 0 bases at V and 8 bases at J; junction bases unmatched: 7. This CDR3 reads CASSYSGDSIYEQFF. CDR3 nucleotide sequence: TGTGCCAGCAGTTACTCAGGGGACAGTATTTATGAGCAGTTCTTC.

This clonotype was seen ten or more times. The chain employs TRBV27 and TRBJ2-5, with TRBD2 matching 7 bases. V gave up 0 bases and J gave up 2 bases; unmatched junction bases: 3. Germline V CDR1 and CDR2: MNHEY, SMNVEV (reference sequence). The CDR3 has 15 residues. As DNA, the CDR3 is TGTGCCAGCAGTTTATCGGGGGGGTCACAAGAGACCCAGTACTTC. Translation gives CASSLSGGSQETQYF.